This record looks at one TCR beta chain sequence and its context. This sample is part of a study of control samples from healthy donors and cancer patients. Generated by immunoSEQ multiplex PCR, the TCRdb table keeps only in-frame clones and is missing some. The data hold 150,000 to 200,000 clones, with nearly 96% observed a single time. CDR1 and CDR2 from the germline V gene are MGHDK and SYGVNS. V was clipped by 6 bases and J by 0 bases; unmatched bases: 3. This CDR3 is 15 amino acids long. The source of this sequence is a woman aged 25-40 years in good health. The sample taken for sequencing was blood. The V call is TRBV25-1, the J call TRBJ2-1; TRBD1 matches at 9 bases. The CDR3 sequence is CASSMGQGSYNEQFF. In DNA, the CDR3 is TGTGCCAGCAGCATGGGACAGGGCTCCTACAATGAGCAGTTCTTC.